Listed here are 19 T cell receptor beta chains from one sample, sequenced in a study of T cells in localized non-small cell lung cancer. Sequencing used immunoSEQ multiplex PCR; TCRdb keeps in-frame clones, though not all of them. The data contain around 2,000 clones, around a quarter of them seen just once; the ten biggest clones take up 7.1%. The material sequenced was lung tumor tissue, taken before any cancer treatment. These receptor sequences come from a woman aged 35 to 70 with stage II squamous cell lung carcinoma.

This clone appeared a few times. One end of the junction fails to match germline, which may point to a read error. This chain connects TRBV4-1 to TRBJ2-7; 11 positions match TRBD2. Germline values: CDR1 MGHRA, CDR2 YSYEKL. This CDR3 region has 15 residues. CDR3 residues: CASRQELAGVYEQYF. As DNA, the CDR3 is TGCGCCAGCAGACAAGAACTAGCGGGAGTATACGAGCAGTACTTC.

This chain links TRBV11-3 with TRBJ1-1, with unresolved D. With 5 bases removed from V and 5 bases from J, the gap between germline ends came to 24 bases. CDR1 and CDR2 from the germline V gene are SGHNT and YENEEA. The CDR3 runs 17 residues. CDR3 region: CASSPPNYGIMGTEAFF. The DNA of the CDR3 is TGTGCCAGCAGCCCACCAAACTATGGGATTATGGGGACTGAAGCTTTCTTT.

The chain employs TRBV12-5 and TRBJ2-2; the D is unclear. The V gene lost 2 bases and the J gene lost 1 base, with 8 bases spanning the gap. CDR1 and CDR2 from the germline V gene are LGHNT and FRNRAP. The CDR3 totals 15 residues. The CDR3 is CASGLSAGNTGELFF. CDR3 in DNA: TGTGCTAGTGGTTTGTCAGCAGGGAACACCGGGGAGCTGTTTTTT.

The chain carries TRBV11-3 and TRBJ2-7; 16 bases line up with TRBD2. The V segment lost 5 bases and the J segment 6 bases; nucleotides outside the gene matches: 4. Germline CDR1 reads SGHNT; CDR2 reads YENEEA. This CDR3 is built from 15 residues. CDR3 amino acids: CASSPGTSGRGEQYF. DNA for the CDR3: TGTGCCAGCAGCCCCGGGACTAGCGGGAGGGGCGAGCAGTACTTC.

This clone was seen a handful of times. The CDR3 bases are TGTGCCAGCAGGTTGACAGGGGGCGCGGGGGAGCAGTACTTC. Amino acids: CASRLTGGAGEQYF. The chain employs TRBV6-8 and TRBJ2-7, with 10 bases lining up with TRBD1. The ends lost 6 bases at V and 7 bases at J; junction bases unmatched: 9. Germline-derived CDR1 and CDR2 are MNHGY and SAAAGT. The CDR3 runs to 14 residues.

V gene TRBV10-2 combines with J gene TRBJ1-1, with 7 bases fitting TRBD1. The V and J ends lost 10 bases and 1 base, in that order; junction bases with no gene match: 3. Germline lookup yields CDR1 WSHSY and CDR2 SAAADI. The CDR3 loop spans 12 amino acids. The CDR3 spells CATRQGNTEAFF. CDR3 nucleotides: TGCGCCACCCGACAGGGGAACACTGAAGCTTTCTTT.

This clone is labeled large (0.1 to 1%). The chain has TRBV11-3 and TRBJ2-2; 7 bases map to TRBD1. In germline, CDR1 is SGHNT, CDR2 YENEEA. J lost 0 bases, V lost 1 base, and 8 bases had no gene match. The CDR3 runs 18 residues. CDR3 bases: TGTGCCAGCAGCTTAGGGTCCGGACAGGCTGCGAACACCGGGGAGCTGTTTTTT. This encodes CASSLGSGQAANTGELFF.

This clone ranks as medium-sized. The chain joins TRBV6-7 to TRBJ1-2; 9 nucleotides line up with TRBD1. TRBV6-7 is filed as an ORF, its function uncertain. There are 11 residues in the CDR3. V was pared by 8 bases and J by 8 bases, with 3 bases of the junction left unmatched. The CDR3 nucleotides are TGTGCCAGCGGACAGGGGCTCGGCTACACCTTC. It yields the protein CASGQGLGYTF.

This clone was seen a few times. The CDR3 sequence is CASSVAGSGSETQYF. CDR3 nucleotides: TGTGCCAGCAGCGTAGCGGGGAGCGGGAGCGAGACCCAGTACTTC. The J gene is TRBJ2-5, the V gene TRBV9, with 8 bases aligning to TRBD2. Germline CDR1 is SGDLS and CDR2 is YYNGEE. After removal of 0 bases from V and 5 bases from J, the junction contained 6 bases not matched to a gene. There are 15 residues in the CDR3. The full variable domain, rest sourced from reference TRBV9 and TRBJ2-5, is DSGVTQTPKHLITATGQRVTLRCSPRSGDLSVYWYQQSLDQGLQFLIQYYNGEERAKGNILERFSAQQFPDLHSELNLSSLELGDSALYFCASSVAGSGSETQYFGPGTRLLVL.

This clone rates as medium-sized. The chain links TRBV11-3 to TRBJ1-2; TRBD1 might be the D (5 bases). CDR3 length equals 17 residues. Germline values: CDR1 SGHNT, CDR2 YENEEA. Trimming stripped 4 bases from V and 2 bases from J, with 20 bases between. In DNA form, the CDR3 reads TGTGCCAGCAGCTCTACCACACCCCGGGACTTCAACTATGGCTACACCTTC. This codes for CASSSTTPRDFNYGYTF.

The CDR3 protein is CASSIGHNYGYTF. In nucleotides, the CDR3 is TGTGCCAGTAGTATAGGCCATAACTATGGCTACACCTTC. The chain uses TRBV19 and TRBJ1-2; D ambiguous. The ends were cut back, 1 base at V and 1 base at J, with 4 bases in the middle. Per germline, CDR1 LNHDA and CDR2 SQIVND (reference sequence). CDR3 size: 13 residues. Together with reference TRBV19 and TRBJ1-2, the CDR3 gives the full variable domain: DGGITQSPKYLFRKEGQNVTLSCEQNLNHDAMYWYRQDPGQGLRLIYYSQIVNDFQKGDIAEGYSVSREKKESFPLTVTSAQKNPTAFYLCASSIGHNYGYTFGSGTRLTVV.

By share, this clone ranks as medium-sized. This rearrangement joins TRBV11-3 to TRBJ1-3; D might be TRBD1 (6 bases). V dropped 4 bases and J dropped 4 bases, with 14 bases sitting between them. Germline V gene data show CDR1 as SGHNT and CDR2 as YENEEA. This CDR3 region has 15 residues. The chain's CDR3 is CASSSLGGRGNTIYF. The DNA for the CDR3 is TGTGCCAGCAGCTCATTAGGGGGTCGAGGAAACACCATATATTTT.

The chain recombines TRBV14 with TRBJ1-4; D is unclear. Germline values: CDR1 SGHDN, CDR2 FVKESK. The length of the CDR3 is 17 residues. The V gene lost 0 bases and the J gene lost 5 bases, with 16 bases spanning the gap. CDR3 region: CASSQDRGGMVNEKLFF. The CDR3 nucleotides are TGTGCCAGCAGCCAAGATCGAGGAGGAATGGTGAATGAAAAACTGTTTTTT.

The table lists this clone with a few counts. The rearrangement uses TRBV27 and TRBJ2-1, with 10 bases fitting TRBD2. The CDR3 covers 18 residues. Trimming cost V 5 bases and J 9 bases; bases outside gene matches: 19. Germline V gene lookup returns CDR1 MNHEY and CDR2 SMNVEV (reference sequence). The chain's CDR3 is CASSPIGVRAGGPSEQFF. The CDR3 DNA sequence: TGTGCCAGCAGTCCTATAGGGGTGCGAGCGGGAGGGCCCAGTGAGCAGTTCTTC.

The V call is TRBV19, the J call TRBJ1-1; no clear D gene. In germline, CDR1 is LNHDA, CDR2 SQIVND (reference sequence). The CDR3 length is 13 residues. The V end was cut by 4 bases, the J end by 11 bases, with 17 bases between. The CDR3 DNA is TGTGCCAGTAGTACAGGACGTGCATGGTGGGCTTTCTTT. Amino acids: CASSTGRAWWAFF.

In this sample, this clone turned up a few times. V usage is TRBV15 and J usage is TRBJ2-7, with TRBD2 matching over 7 bases. This CDR3 spans 15 amino acids. Germline lookup yields CDR1 LNHNV and CDR2 YYDKDF (reference sequence). V shed 0 bases, J shed 6 bases, and the junction held 8 bases outside the gene matches. DNA for the CDR3: TGTGCCACCAGCAGAGATAGGGCGACTAGCTCCGAGCAGTACTTC. Translated, it gives CATSRDRATSSEQYF. Using reference TRBV15 and TRBJ2-7 for the parts outside the CDR3, the full variable domain is DAMVIQNPRYQVTQFGKPVTLSCSQTLNHNVMYWYQQKSSQAPKLLFHYYDKDFNNEADTPDNFQSRRPNTSFCFLDIRSPGLGDTAMYLCATSRDRATSSEQYFGPGTRLTVT.

This clone is large. The gene calls are TRBV6-8 and TRBJ2-7; D tentatively fits TRBD1 or TRBD2 (5 bases each). Germline assignment: CDR1 MNHGY and CDR2 SAAAGT. Between the trimmed V and J ends, which lost 5 bases and 7 bases, there was a span of 18 bases. The CDR3 sequence is 14 residues long. This CDR3 reads CASSGTGGRVEQYF. DNA of the CDR3: TGTGCCAGCAGTGGGACGGGCGGTCGAGTTGAGCAGTACTTC.

CDR3 amino acids: CASSLTGWDQPQHF. The CDR3, as DNA: TGTGCCAGCAGTCTGACAGGGTGGGATCAGCCCCAGCATTTT. This chain uses TRBV28 with TRBJ1-5; TRBD1 aligns across 7 bases. This CDR3 contains 14 residues. CDR1 and CDR2 (germline): MDHEN, SYDVKM. The ends lost 5 bases at V and 5 bases at J; junction bases unmatched: 6.

This clone was seen a handful of times. The rearrangement joins TRBV11-3 to TRBJ1-3, with D uncertain. Germline V gives CDR1 SGHNT, CDR2 YENEEA. This CDR3 comprises 14 residues. V gave up 3 bases and J gave up 0 bases, with 6 bases separating them. The CDR3 DNA follows: TGTGCCAGCAGCTTGAGGTCCTCTGGAAACACCATATATTTT. This translates into CASSLRSSGNTIYF.